The rows below give T cell receptor beta chains drawn from one sample of a study of cytomegalovirus exposure and HLA in healthy donors. Generated by immunoSEQ multiplex PCR, the TCRdb table keeps only in-frame clones and is missing some. The sample data list around 100,000 clones. The material sequenced was PBMCs. The receptors stem from a man aged 35 to 55 in good health and CMV-seropositive. Each CDR3 is given with its conserved first and last residue. Each record gives: J gene, V gene, D gene, CDR3 protein, CDR3 DNA. The D gene is left open where the match is weak.

TRBJ2-1,TRBV6-5,-,CASRRLAPYNEQFF,TGTGCCAGCAGGAGGCTAGCGCCCTACAATGAGCAGTTCTTC
TRBJ2-2,TRBV7-9,TRBD2,CASSLPAGVTGELFF,TGTGCCAGCAGCTTGCCAGCGGGAGTTACCGGGGAGCTGTTTTTT
TRBJ1-5,TRBV4-1,-,CASSQDGPPGAAQHF,TGCGCCAGCAGCCAAGATGGGCCCCCAGGGGCGGCCCAGCATTTT
TRBJ2-7,TRBV7-8,-,CASSFGQGKYEQYF,TGTGCCAGCAGCTTCGGCCAGGGTAAATACGAGCAGTACTTC
TRBJ1-5,TRBV7-2,-,CASSLLLAGLGNQPQHF,TGTGCCAGCAGCTTACTCCTGGCAGGGTTGGGCAATCAGCCCCAGCATTTT
TRBJ1-4,TRBV2,-,CASSDGSHGPPGEKLFF,TGTGCCAGCAGTGACGGGTCCCATGGACCACCGGGGGAAAAACTGTTTTTT
TRBJ2-7,TRBV2,TRBD2,CASAQTSGSSEQYF,TGTGCCAGCGCCCAGACTAGCGGGAGCTCCGAGCAGTACTTC
TRBJ2-7,TRBV2,TRBD2,CASESSGTYEQYF,TGTGCCAGCGAATCTAGCGGAACCTACGAGCAGTACTTC
TRBJ2-1,TRBV7-6,-,CASSLDGGPYNEQFF,TGTGCCAGCAGCTTAGACGGAGGGCCGTACAATGAGCAGTTCTTC
TRBJ2-5,TRBV14,-,CASSHRPGIQETQYF,TGTGCCAGCAGCCATAGACCCGGGATTCAGGAGACCCAGTACTTC
TRBJ1-5,TRBV7-8,TRBD1,CASSLLPGQGNNQPQHF,TGTGCCAGCAGCCTCTTACCGGGACAGGGAAACAATCAGCCCCAGCATTTT
TRBJ1-3,TRBV25-1,-,CASSELGSADTIYF,TGTGCCAGCAGTGAATTGGGTAGCGCGGACACCATATATTTT
TRBJ2-1,TRBV5-8,TRBD2,CASSSSGRAYNEQFF,TGTGCCAGCAGCTCTAGCGGGAGGGCCTACAATGAGCAGTTCTTC
TRBJ2-1,TRBV2,TRBD1,CASVAGRQGFRDEQFF,TGTGCCAGCGTGGCAGGGAGACAGGGCTTTCGGGATGAGCAGTTCTTC
TRBJ2-7,TRBV7-9,TRBD2,CASSPLAESSYEQYF,TGTGCCAGCAGCCCTCTAGCGGAGAGCTCCTACGAGCAGTACTTC
TRBJ2-3,TRBV7-3,TRBD2,CASSSSGRGSTDTQYF,TGTGCCAGCAGCTCTAGCGGGAGGGGTAGCACAGATACGCAGTATTTT
TRBJ2-7,TRBV9,TRBD1,CASSGDRGYEQYF,TGCGCCAGCAGCGGGGACAGGGGCTACGAGCAGTACTTC
TRBJ2-5,TRBV18,-,CASSPGTAQETQYF,TGTGCCAGCTCACCAGGCACAGCCCAAGAGACCCAGTACTTC
TRBJ2-1,TRBV15,-,CATSRGRNEQFF,TGTGCCACCAGCAGAGGGAGGAATGAGCAGTTCTTC